Given below is one T cell receptor beta chain in context. These data are taken from a study of CD8 T cells in Susac syndrome. RNA was extracted with the RNeasy kit, and a quantity of about 0.45 to 1 ug was reverse transcribed using random hexamers. Using its own MiXCR run on the immunoSEQ multiplex PCR reads, TCRdb lists one record per CDR3 protein. The table includes tens of thousands of distinct CDR3 sequences, 96% detected once. Per germline, CDR1 SEHNR and CDR2 FQNEAQ (reference sequence). V dropped 5 bases and J dropped 1 base, with 14 bases sitting between them. The CDR3 loop spans 15 amino acids.

The origin of this receptor is a human donor with Susac syndrome. The chain uses TRBV7-9 and TRBJ2-5, with a weak D call TRBD1 (6 bases). The sequencing sample was made of CD8+ T cells from PBMCs. CDR3 in amino acids: CASSDRDNSQETQYF. The CDR3 DNA sequence: TGTGCCAGCAGCGACCGGGACAACAGCCAAGAGACCCAGTACTTC.